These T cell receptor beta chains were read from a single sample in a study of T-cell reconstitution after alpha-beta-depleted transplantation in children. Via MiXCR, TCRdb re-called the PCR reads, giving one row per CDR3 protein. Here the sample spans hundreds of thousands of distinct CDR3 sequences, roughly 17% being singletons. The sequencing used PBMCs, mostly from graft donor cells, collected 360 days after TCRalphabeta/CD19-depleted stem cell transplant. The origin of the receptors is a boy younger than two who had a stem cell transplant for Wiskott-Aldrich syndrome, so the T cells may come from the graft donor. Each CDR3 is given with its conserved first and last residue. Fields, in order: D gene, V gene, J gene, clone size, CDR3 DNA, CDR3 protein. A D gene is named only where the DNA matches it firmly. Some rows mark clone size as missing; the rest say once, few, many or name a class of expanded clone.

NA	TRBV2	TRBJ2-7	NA	TGTGCCAGCAGTGGGGGGCTCGAGCAGTACTTC	CASSGGLEQYF
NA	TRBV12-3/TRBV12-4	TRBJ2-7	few	TGTGCCAGCAGTTTAGCGGCAGGGGACGGCGAGCAGTACTTC	CASSLAAGDGEQYF
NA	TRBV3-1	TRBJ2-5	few	TGTGCCAGCAGCCAGGGTATAGGTGACCGCCGGAAAGAGACCCAGTACTTC	CASSQGIGDRRKETQYF
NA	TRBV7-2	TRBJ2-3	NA	TGTGCCAGCAGCTACGGTCAAGATACGCAGTATTTT	CASSYGQDTQYF
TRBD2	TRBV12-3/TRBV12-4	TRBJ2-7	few	TGTGCCAGCAGTTTCCCTAGCGGGAACTCCTACGAGCAGTACTTC	CASSFPSGNSYEQYF
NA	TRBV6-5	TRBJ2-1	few	TGTGCCAGCACCCGTCTGGGGAAGCAGTTCTTC	CASTRLGKQFF
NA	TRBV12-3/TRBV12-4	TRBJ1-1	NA	TGTGCCAGCAGTTTACTTGTCGCTGAAGCTTTCTTT	CASSLLVAEAFF
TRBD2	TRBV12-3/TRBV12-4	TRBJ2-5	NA	TGTGCCAGCAGTTCTAGCGGGAGGCCCCCAGAGACCCAGTACTTC	CASSSSGRPPETQYF
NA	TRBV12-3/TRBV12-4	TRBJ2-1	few	TGTGCCAGCAGTCAAGGACTTCCGTCCTTAGTCGAGCAGTTCTTC	CASSQGLPSLVEQFF
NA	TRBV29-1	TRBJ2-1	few	TGCAGCGTTGTAAGGAGGGATGAGCAGTTCTTC	CSVVRRDEQFF
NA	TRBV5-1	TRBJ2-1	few	TGCGCCAGCAGCTTGAGTCCGGGGTTGGAGCAGTTCTTC	CASSLSPGLEQFF
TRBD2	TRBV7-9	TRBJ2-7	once	TGTGCCAGCAGCCCAAGCGGGGTCTCCTACGAGCAGTACTTC	CASSPSGVSYEQYF
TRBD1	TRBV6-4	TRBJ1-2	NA	TGTGCCAGCAGTAGACAGGGGAGCTATGGCTACACCTTC	CASSRQGSYGYTF
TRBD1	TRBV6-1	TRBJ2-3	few	TGTGCCAGCAGTGACCCGACAGGGTGGGTGGATACGCAGTATTTT	CASSDPTGWVDTQYF
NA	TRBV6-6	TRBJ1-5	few	TGTGCCAGCAATACTGGGTCTCAGCCCCAGCATTTT	CASNTGSQPQHF
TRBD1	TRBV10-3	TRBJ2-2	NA	TGTGCCATCAAGACAGGGGGCCCCACCGGGGAGCTGTTTTTT	CAIKTGGPTGELFF
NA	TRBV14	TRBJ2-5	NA	TGTGCCAGCAGCCAACTAGAATCAAGAGAGACCCAGTACTTC	CASSQLESRETQYF
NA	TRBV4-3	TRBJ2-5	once	TGCGCCAGCAGCCAAAACGGCCATCAAACGGGAGAGACCCAGTACTTC	CASSQNGHQTGETQYF
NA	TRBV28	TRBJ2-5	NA	TGTGCCAGAAGTTTTTCAGGGCGAGAGACCCAGTACTTC	CARSFSGRETQYF
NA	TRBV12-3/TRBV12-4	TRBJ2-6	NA	TGTGCCAGCAGACGAACGGACTTCTCTGGGGCCAACGTCCTGACTTTC	CASRRTDFSGANVLTF
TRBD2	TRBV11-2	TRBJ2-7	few	TGTGCCAGCAGTGTAACCGGGACTAGCGGGGACAGCTCCTACGAGCAGTACTTC	CASSVTGTSGDSSYEQYF
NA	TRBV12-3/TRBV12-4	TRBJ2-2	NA	TGTGCCAGCAGTCCCACGACAGTTACCGGGGAGCTGTTTTTT	CASSPTTVTGELFF
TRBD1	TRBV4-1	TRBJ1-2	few	TGCGCCAGCAGCCAAGAGTGGACGACAGGGCGCGTACTGCGTGGCTACACCTTC	CASSQEWTTGRVLRGYTF
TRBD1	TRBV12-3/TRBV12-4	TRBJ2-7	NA	TGTGCCAGCAGTTTAGAGGGGACAGTCCGTTACGAGCAGTACTTC	CASSLEGTVRYEQYF
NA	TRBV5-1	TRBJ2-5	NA	TGCGCCAGCAGCAAGCCGGGGGCCCAATCAGAGACCCAGTACTTC	CASSKPGAQSETQYF
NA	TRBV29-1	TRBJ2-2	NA	TGCAGCGTTGGCAGGGGAAACACCGGGGAGCTGTTTTTT	CSVGRGNTGELFF
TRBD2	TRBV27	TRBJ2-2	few	TGTGCCAGCAGTGATCGACTAGCGGGAGGTTCTTATAACACCGGGGAGCTGTTTTTT	CASSDRLAGGSYNTGELFF
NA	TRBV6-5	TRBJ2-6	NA	TGTGCCAGCAGTTACGGGGGGCGCCCTACTGGGGCCAACGTCCTGACTTTC	CASSYGGRPTGANVLTF
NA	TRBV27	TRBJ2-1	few	TGTGCCAGCGACTTCGCTGGCAGGCGGTACAATGAGCAGTTCTTC	CASDFAGRRYNEQFF
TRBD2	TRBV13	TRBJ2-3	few	TGTGCCAGCAGCTTATCAACTAGCGGGAGCGTAGATACGCAGTATTTT	CASSLSTSGSVDTQYF
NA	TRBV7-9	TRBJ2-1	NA	TGTGCCAGCAGCAACTATGCGGGGACGACTACAAATGAGCAGTTCTTC	CASSNYAGTTTNEQFF
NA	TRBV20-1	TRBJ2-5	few	TGCAGTGCTAGGCCGCGCCGCGACAGGTCCCTAGGAAAGACCCAGTACTTC	CSARPRRDRSLGKTQYF
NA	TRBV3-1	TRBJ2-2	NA	TGTGCCAGCAGCCAATGTGACTTATCCAAGAGGAACACCGGGGAGCTGTTTTTT	CASSQCDLSKRNTGELFF
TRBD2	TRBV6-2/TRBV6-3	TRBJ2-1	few	TGTGCCAGCAGCCTCAGGACTAGCGGGAGTAGGAGCTCCTACAATGAGCAGTTCTTC	CASSLRTSGSRSSYNEQFF
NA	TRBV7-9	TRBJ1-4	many	TGTGCCAGCAGCTTACGGGGTTCCTCAACTAATGAAAAACTGTTTTTT	CASSLRGSSTNEKLFF
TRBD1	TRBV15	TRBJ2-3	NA	TGTGCCACCAGCAGCCCCAGGGGGCGCAGTACAGATACGCAGTATTTT	CATSSPRGRSTDTQYF
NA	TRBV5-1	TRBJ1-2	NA	TGCGCCAGCAGCCCGAAGGGGGTTAACTATGGCTACACCTTC	CASSPKGVNYGYTF
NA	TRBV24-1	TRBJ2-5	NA	TGTGCCACCAGCCTGGGCGGGACCCAGTACTTC	CATSLGGTQYF
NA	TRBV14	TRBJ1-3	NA	TGTGCCAGCAGCCAAATCCGAAACACCATATATTTT	CASSQIRNTIYF
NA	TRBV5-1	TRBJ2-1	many	TGTGCCAGCAGTTTCTACAATGAGCAGTTCTTC	CASSFYNEQFF
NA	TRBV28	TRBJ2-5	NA	TGTGCCAGCAGTTTAACGGGACTGGGACGGGAGACCCAGTACTTC	CASSLTGLGRETQYF
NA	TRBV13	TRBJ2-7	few	TGTGCCAGCAGTTTTGACCGGATGGGAGAGCAGTACTTC	CASSFDRMGEQYF
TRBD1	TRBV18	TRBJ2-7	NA	TGTGCCAGCTCGCTTAGGGACAGGCGGCGGGACGAGCAGTACTTC	CASSLRDRRRDEQYF
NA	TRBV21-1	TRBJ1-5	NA	TGTGCCAGCAGCGGGGGGCAGACCGCACAATATAGCAATCAGCCCCAGCATTTT	CASSGGQTAQYSNQPQHF
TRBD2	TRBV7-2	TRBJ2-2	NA	TGTGCCAGCAGCTCAGGACTAGCGGCATACACCGGGGAGCTGTTTTTT	CASSSGLAAYTGELFF
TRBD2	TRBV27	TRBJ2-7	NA	TGTGCCAGCAGTTTCTCTGGACTAGCGGACTCCTACGAGCAGTACTTC	CASSFSGLADSYEQYF
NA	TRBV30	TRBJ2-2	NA	TGTGCCTGGAGTGTACTGGGTTCCAGGTACACCGGGGAGCTGTTTTTT	CAWSVLGSRYTGELFF
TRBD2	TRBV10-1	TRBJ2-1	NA	TGCGCCAGCAGCCACAGCGGGAGGGCCGAGGGTGAGCAGTTCTTC	CASSHSGRAEGEQFF